This passage covers 15 T cell receptor beta chains from one sample sequenced in a study of early T cells in non-severe SARS-CoV-2 infection. TCRdb analysed the 5' RACE reads with MiXCR anew, one entry per CDR3 protein. This table has some 63,000 distinct CDR3 sequences, 10% to 15% appearing once. The specimen was whole blood. The receptors here all came from an adult who was a healthcare worker with PCR-confirmed SARS-CoV-2 infection or an uninfected control (not recorded which).

This chain links TRBV29-1 with TRBJ1-6; the D gene is possibly TRBD1 (5 bases). This CDR3 is built from 11 residues. Germline values: CDR1 SQVTM, CDR2 ANQGSEA. The germline V and J ends were trimmed by 4 bases and 16 bases, with 14 bases remaining between them. The CDR3 is CSVGGTIGLHF. The CDR3 coding sequence is TGCAGCGTTGGAGGGACCATAGGGCTCCACTTT.

This clonotype was detected many times. The chain couples TRBV6-1 to TRBJ1-1; D gene uncertain. The CDR3 is 14 residues long. Germline V CDR1 and CDR2: MNHNS, SASEGT. V lost 2 bases and J 0 bases, leaving 7 bases between the germline ends. CDR3 amino acids: CASSEQHMNTEAFF. CDR3 coding DNA: TGTGCCAGCAGTGAACAGCACATGAACACTGAAGCTTTCTTT.

This clonotype was counted ten times or more. The gene calls are TRBV11-2 and TRBJ2-5; tentatively, D is TRBD1 (5 bases). With 7 bases removed from V and 5 bases from J, the gap between germline ends came to 17 bases. Germline CDR1 reads SGHAT; CDR2 reads FQNNGV. The CDR3 totals 14 residues. CDR3 in DNA: TGTGCCAGCAAAGGGGCGGCCTCCCGGGAGACCCAGTACTTC. Its protein is CASKGAASRETQYF.

This clonotype has only a few counts. This sequence joins TRBV7-2 and TRBJ2-7, with D perhaps TRBD2 (5 bases). The CDR3 has 14 amino acids. The germline CDR1 and CDR2 sequences are SGHTA and FQGNSA. V lost 5 bases, J lost 2 bases, and 13 bases lay in between. The CDR3 coding sequence is TGTGCCAGCAGCCGCAGCGGCCAGACCTACGAGCAGTACTTC. It specifies CASSRSGQTYEQYF. Using reference TRBV7-2 and TRBJ2-7 for the parts outside the CDR3, the full variable domain is GAGVSQSPSNKVTEKGKDVELRCDPISGHTALYWYRQSLGQGLEFLIYFQGNSAPDKSGLPSDRFSAERTGGSVSTLTIQRTQQEDSAVYLCASSRSGQTYEQYFGPGTRLTVT.

This clonotype has more than one count but fewer than ten. The V and J genes are TRBV20-1 and TRBJ1-5; D gene uncertain. The V gene's germline CDR1 is DFQATT and CDR2 SNEGSKA (reference sequence). This CDR3 is 13 amino acids long. V was clipped by 1 base and J by 3 bases, with 7 bases between them. CDR3 bases: TGCAGTGCTAGAGGGACGGACAATCAGCCCCAGCATTTT. Its protein is CSARGTDNQPQHF.

This clonotype was counted once. The chain combines TRBV7-9 with TRBJ2-1; TRBD1 aligns across 9 bases. J gave up 0 bases and V 4 bases, and 10 bases lay outside the gene matches. Germline V CDR1 and CDR2: SEHNR, FQNEAQ (reference sequence). CDR3 length: 18 residues. The CDR3 bases are TGTGCCAGCAGCTCCCGCCTCGAGACAGGGGGCTCCTACAATGAGCAGTTCTTC. Protein: CASSSRLETGGSYNEQFF.

This clonotype was found many times. The chain employs TRBV27 and TRBJ1-5; the match to TRBD1 covers 7 bases. The trim removed 3 bases at V and 7 bases at J, leaving 6 bases unmatched. There are 14 residues in the CDR3. CDR1 and CDR2 from the germline V gene are MNHEY and SMNVEV (reference sequence). In nucleotides, the CDR3 is TGTGCCAGCAGTTTTGGTACAGGGGACCAGCCCCAGCATTTT. Protein: CASSFGTGDQPQHF.

The CDR3 DNA reads as TGTGCCAGCAGCTTAGATGTTTTCTTGGATACGCAGTATTTT. The encoded protein is CASSLDVFLDTQYF. The chain couples TRBV11-2 to TRBJ2-3; D remains ambiguous. The CDR3 is 14 amino acids. The V end was cut by 0 bases, the J end by 6 bases, with 10 bases between. The germline V gene encodes CDR1 SGHAT and CDR2 FQNNGV. Variable domain in full (rest from reference TRBV11-2 and TRBJ2-3): EAGVAQSPRYKIIEKRQSVAFWCNPISGHATLYWYQQILGQGPKLLIQFQNNGVVDDSQLPKDRFSAERLKGVDSTLKIQPAKLEDSAVYLCASSLDVFLDTQYFGPGTRLTVL.

This clonotype showed up many times. The chain is built from TRBV25-1 and TRBJ1-4, with unresolved D. Germline CDR1 MGHDK, CDR2 SYGVNS. V lost 4 bases, J lost 8 bases, and 2 bases lay in between. This CDR3 contains 10 residues. For the CDR3, the DNA is TGTGCCAGCAGTGCAGAAAAACTGTTTTTT. Its translation is CASSAEKLFF.

In this sample, this clonotype turned up many times. The chain is built from TRBV20-1 and TRBJ1-2; D is possibly TRBD1 (5 bases). This CDR3 is 13 amino acids long. Trimming left V 6 bases short and J 4 bases short, with 15 bases between. In germline, CDR1 is DFQATT, CDR2 SNEGSKA (reference sequence). CDR3 sequence (DNA): TGCAGTGCAAAGTGGGACGGACCCTATGGCTACACCTTC. It specifies CSAKWDGPYGYTF.

This clonotype has ten or more counts. The rearrangement joins TRBV4-3 to TRBJ2-3, with a weak D call TRBD2 (6 bases). V lost 5 bases and J 0 bases, leaving 9 bases between the germline ends. The germline CDR1 and CDR2 sequences are LGHNA and YSLEER. This CDR3 comprises 14 residues. DNA for the CDR3: TGCGCCAGCAGCGAGGGGACTAGCACAGATACGCAGTATTTT. Translated: CASSEGTSTDTQYF.

This clonotype was recorded many times. The V call is TRBV5-1, the J call TRBJ2-7, with a weak D call TRBD1 (5 bases). Germline V CDR1 and CDR2: SGHRS, YFSETQ. V gave up 5 bases and J gave up 3 bases, with 9 bases separating them. This CDR3 has 12 residues. Here the CDR3 DNA reads TGCGCCAGCAGGGACAAATTCTACGAGCAGTACTTC. This gives the protein CASRDKFYEQYF.

This clonotype was seen ten or more times. The chain couples TRBV20-1 to TRBJ1-6; the D gene is possibly TRBD1 (6 bases). V was shortened by 3 bases and J by 8 bases, with 8 bases between the two germline ends. This CDR3 comprises 12 residues. Germline CDR1 DFQATT, CDR2 SNEGSKA (reference sequence). CDR3 sequence (DNA): TGCAGTGCTAGCTCAGGGGATTCACCCCTCCACTTT. The encoded protein is CSASSGDSPLHF.

Many counts were recorded for this clonotype. The V gene is TRBV10-3, the J gene TRBJ2-3, with TRBD1 as a possible D gene (6 bases). V was cut by 9 bases and J by 1 base, with 11 bases left in between. This CDR3 comprises 13 residues. Germline assignment: CDR1 ENHRY and CDR2 SYGVKD. For the CDR3, the DNA is TGTGCCATTGTGGGGGCCGGCACAGATACGCAGTATTTT. Amino acid sequence: CAIVGAGTDTQYF.

Many counts were recorded for this clonotype. The genes are TRBV27 and TRBJ1-6; maybe TRBD1 (6 bases). The CDR3 has 14 amino acids. The germline gives CDR1 MNHEY, CDR2 SMNVEV (reference sequence). V gave up 2 bases and J gave up 8 bases, with 10 bases separating them. Here the CDR3 reads CASSLRGADSPLHF. The CDR3 bases are TGTGCCAGCAGTTTAAGGGGGGCGGATTCACCCCTCCACTTT.